This T cell receptor (beta chain) was found in a study of blood T cells in healthy people across ages. V lost 5 bases to trimming and J lost 2 bases, with 16 bases between them. The CDR3 covers 16 residues. CDR1 MGHRA and CDR2 YSYEKL come from the germline V gene. PCR was performed a second time for roughly 7 to 12 cycles using a sample-barcoded 5' primer and a J-beta primer mix. TCRdb reprocessed the 5' RACE reads with MiXCR, giving one entry per CDR3 protein. The sample includes around 620,000 distinct CDR3 sequences, approximately 30% of them seen just once. There are a few counts of this clonotype.

The V and J genes are TRBV4-1 and TRBJ1-5, with TRBD1 as a possible D gene (6 bases). The sequence came from a woman between 65 and 79 years old in good health. Source material: blood. The CDR3 protein is CASSSEQGEGNQPQHF. CDR3 sequence (DNA): TGCGCCAGCAGCTCCGAACAGGGTGAGGGCAATCAGCCCCAGCATTTT.